This T cell receptor beta chain comes out of a study of T cell responses to AZD1222 COVID-19 vaccine. The length of the CDR3 is 16 residues. After removal of 0 bases from V and 6 bases from J, the junction contained 6 bases not matched to a gene. Germline V gives CDR1 SGHRS, CDR2 YFSETQ. TCRdb keeps only in-frame clones here, not all; method: immunoSEQ multiplex PCR. Of around 140,000 clones listed, around 90% are singletons. Notes on this clone: Its target is unknown.

General study results and limits: Vaccine-associated CD4 TCRs spanned spike, dominant at 160-218 and 743-854. It was only after the peak T cell response that any repertoires were sampled.

Here the sequenced sample was peripheral blood, taken 28 days after the second dose of the MenACWY control vaccine. This sequence was found in an adult who received the MenACWY meningococcal vaccine as a control. V and J are TRBV5-1 and TRBJ1-6, with 7 bases identical to TRBD1. CDR3 coding DNA: TGCGCCAGCAGCTTGGGCTCTACAGGGGTTAATTCACCCCTCCACTTT. It encodes CASSLGSTGVNSPLHF.